Presented here are 14 T cell receptor beta chains from one specimen sequenced in a study of blood T cell repertoires in COVID-19. Produced via immunoSEQ multiplex PCR; TCRdb's table is partial and in-frame only. The sample shows roughly 360,000 clones, about 89% of them seen only once. Sequencing was performed on PBMCs or T cells enriched from blood (not recorded which). The receptors originated from a man aged 30-40 years who had recovered from COVID-19.

The chain recombines TRBV28 with TRBJ1-4; possibly TRBD1 for D (5 bases). The germline V gene encodes CDR1 MDHEN and CDR2 SYDVKM. CDR3 length: 12 amino acids. The V end lost 10 bases, the J end lost 5 bases, and 11 bases lay between the germline ends. The CDR3 spells CATETENEKLFF. In DNA, the CDR3 is TGTGCCACCGAGACAGAAAATGAAAAACTGTTTTTT.

The V and J genes are TRBV19 and TRBJ2-2, with D uncertain. Trimming removed 3 bases at V and 0 bases at J, with 20 bases between. CDR1 and CDR2 from the germline V gene are LNHDA and SQIVND (reference sequence). The CDR3 runs to 19 residues. Here the CDR3 reads CASSIEFGGHLPNTGELFF. CDR3 nucleotides: TGTGCCAGTAGTATTGAATTTGGTGGGCATCTACCGAACACCGGGGAGCTGTTTTTT.

The V gene is TRBV18, the J gene TRBJ2-3, with D possibly TRBD2 on 7 matching bases. With 3 bases removed from V and 3 bases from J, the gap between germline ends came to 10 bases. The CDR3 is 14 residues long. Germline values: CDR1 KGHSH, CDR2 LQKENI. CDR3 nucleotides: TGTGCCAGCTCACCGGGGGGGGCGACAGATACGCAGTATTTT. Translated, it gives CASSPGGATDTQYF.

This chain links TRBV19 with TRBJ1-5; a possible D gene is TRBD1 (5 bases). The germline gives CDR1 LNHDA, CDR2 SQIVND (reference sequence). There are 13 residues in the CDR3. Trimming removed 6 bases at V and 7 bases at J, with 13 bases between. CDR3 protein: CASSGTWNQPQHF. For the CDR3, the DNA is TGTGCCAGTAGCGGGACTTGGAACCAGCCCCAGCATTTT.

This chain joins TRBV27 and TRBJ2-2; 8 bases fit TRBD2. V lost 6 bases and J lost 6; bases outside the gene matches: 6. This CDR3 has 14 amino acids. CDR1 is MNHEY, CDR2 SMNVEV, per germline (reference sequence). DNA of the CDR3: TGTGCCAGCAGGACTAGCGCGGTTGCCGGGGAGCTGTTTTTT. Its protein is CASRTSAVAGELFF.

V is TRBV5-1 and J is TRBJ2-3; TRBD2 matches 9 bases. This CDR3 has 15 amino acids. Germline V gives CDR1 SGHRS, CDR2 YFSETQ. V gave up 5 bases and J gave up 2 bases; unmatched junction bases: 6. CDR3 residues: CASRERGADTDTQYF. In nucleotides, the CDR3 is TGCGCCAGCAGAGAGCGGGGGGCCGACACAGATACGCAGTATTTT.

The chain links TRBV11-2 to TRBJ1-1, with D possibly being TRBD1 (6 bases). V was pared by 3 bases and J by 0 bases, with 14 bases between. Germline V lookup: CDR1 SGHAT, CDR2 FQNNGV. This CDR3 contains 16 residues. CDR3: CASSFRPGQLNTEAFF. The CDR3 DNA reads as TGTGCCAGCAGCTTTCGGCCGGGACAATTGAACACTGAAGCTTTCTTT. Using reference TRBV11-2 and TRBJ1-1 for the parts outside the CDR3, the full variable domain is EAGVAQSPRYKIIEKRQSVAFWCNPISGHATLYWYQQILGQGPKLLIQFQNNGVVDDSQLPKDRFSAERLKGVDSTLKIQPAKLEDSAVYLCASSFRPGQLNTEAFFGQGTRLTVV.

This chain joins TRBV7-2 and TRBJ2-2; TRBD2 aligns across 7 bases. Germline V gives CDR1 SGHTA, CDR2 FQGNSA. The CDR3 has 12 amino acids. CDR3 coding DNA: TGTGGGGAGGGGAGGGACACCGGGGAGCTGTTTTTT. Amino acids: CGEGRDTGELFF.

This chain links TRBV5-4 with TRBJ1-2; 11 bases are shared with TRBD1. Germline lookup yields CDR1 SGHNT and CDR2 YYREEE (reference sequence). The CDR3 contains 15 residues. V gave up 4 bases and J gave up 5 bases; unmatched junction bases: 7. The CDR3 region is CASSAGQGASYGYTF. In DNA form, the CDR3 reads TGTGCCAGCAGCGCAGGACAGGGGGCGTCTTATGGCTACACCTTC. Variable domain in full (rest from reference TRBV5-4 and TRBJ1-2): ETGVTQSPTHLIKTRGQQVTLRCSSQSGHNTVSWYQQALGQGPQFIFQYYREEENGRGNFPPRFSGLQFPNYSSELNVNALELDDSALYLCASSAGQGASYGYTFGSGTRLTVV.

This chain joins TRBV11-2 and TRBJ1-1, with D unclear. Germline V CDR1 and CDR2: SGHAT, FQNNGV. Trimming removed 5 bases at V and 6 bases at J, with 16 bases between. The CDR3 runs 14 residues. The CDR3 nucleotides are TGTGCCAGCAGCGCGAGTCTGGGCACATCTGAAGCTTTCTTT. Its translation is CASSASLGTSEAFF.

The chain has TRBV9 and TRBJ2-7, with 11 bases identical to TRBD1. Germline CDR1 reads SGDLS; CDR2 reads YYNGEE. The CDR3 spans 16 residues. J was trimmed by 3 bases and V by 2 bases; bases with no gene match: 7. Here the CDR3 reads CASSVSWDRGNYEQYF. The CDR3 bases are TGTGCCAGCAGCGTCTCTTGGGACAGGGGGAACTACGAGCAGTACTTC. Filled out from reference TRBV9 and TRBJ2-7, the complete variable domain reads DSGVTQTPKHLITATGQRVTLRCSPRSGDLSVYWYQQSLDQGLQFLIQYYNGEERAKGNILERFSAQQFPDLHSELNLSSLELGDSALYFCASSVSWDRGNYEQYFGPGTRLTVT.

V and J are TRBV30 and TRBJ1-2; D not certain. This CDR3 has 13 residues. In germline, CDR1 is GTSNPN, CDR2 SVGIG (reference sequence). Trimming pared 3 bases from V and 8 bases from J, leaving 16 bases between. The DNA of the CDR3 is TGTGCCTGGAGGCACGCCGGGTCGCAGGGCTACACCTTC. Translating it yields CAWRHAGSQGYTF.

In this sample, this clone turned up once. The chain joins TRBV4-3 to TRBJ2-2; tentative D call: TRBD1 (6 bases). Looked up from germline, CDR1 is LGHNA and CDR2 is YSLEER. The CDR3 spans 16 residues. Trimming removed 4 bases from V and 1 base from J, with 13 bases in between. The CDR3: CASSPQPTGNTGELFF. CDR3 bases: TGCGCCAGCAGCCCACAACCGACAGGGAACACCGGGGAGCTGTTTTTT.

The chain joins TRBV18 to TRBJ1-1, with 8 bases fitting TRBD1. There are 15 residues in the CDR3. Trimming took 4 bases from V and 1 from J; bases not matched to a gene: 5. Per germline, CDR1 KGHSH and CDR2 LQKENI. The CDR3 loop is CASSQGQGGNTEAFF. CDR3 bases: TGTGCCAGCTCACAAGGACAGGGCGGGAACACTGAAGCTTTCTTT. The complete variable domain, with remaining parts taken from reference TRBV18 and TRBJ1-1, reads NAGVMQNPRHLVRRRGQEARLRCSPMKGHSHVYWYRQLPEEGLKFMVYLQKENIIDESGMPKERFSAEFPKEGPSILRIQQVVRGDSAAYFCASSQGQGGNTEAFFGQGTRLTVV.